This T cell receptor beta chain originates from a study of blood T cell repertoires in COVID-19. Study details: The United States, Italy and Spain provided the acute and convalescent COVID-19 samples. PBMCs, B-cell-depleted T cells, or T cells were the source of the cDNA or gDNA that made up the material.

Germline V gene sequence: CDR1 LGHNA, CDR2 YSLEER. The CDR3 loop spans 18 amino acids. V trimming: 0 bases; J trimming: 8 bases; junction bases outside the gene matches: 16. TCRdb keeps only in-frame clones here, not all; method: immunoSEQ multiplex PCR. The sample holds around 250,000 clones, around 90% seen once. The sample was peripheral blood. This chain joins TRBV4-3 and TRBJ2-7; TRBD1 aligns across 10 bases. This clonotype originated in a human donor in a cohort sampled during active COVID-19. This CDR3 reads CASSQEHETGQGRFKQYF. CDR3 nucleotides: TGCGCCAGCAGCCAAGAGCACGAGACGGGACAGGGGCGATTTAAGCAGTACTTC.